This TCR beta chain comes out of a study of blood T cell repertoires in COVID-19. Looking at the study overall: The United States, Italy and Spain provided the acute and convalescent COVID-19 samples. T cells, B-cell-depleted T cells, or PBMCs supplied cDNA or gDNA.

Sequencing used immunoSEQ multiplex PCR; TCRdb keeps in-frame clones, though not all of them. The repertoire holds fewer than 300,000 clones, with roughly 86% as singletons. Germline values: CDR1 SGHTA, CDR2 FQGNSA. The CDR3 has 15 residues. V was pared by 4 bases and J by 4 bases, with 7 bases of the junction left unmatched. The sequence was collected from a young woman with acute or convalescent COVID-19. This sequence joins TRBV7-2 and TRBJ2-3; 8 bases are shared with TRBD2. Sequenced material: peripheral blood. The chain's CDR3 is CASSYNGREADTQYF. CDR3 coding DNA: TGTGCCAGCAGCTACAATGGGCGGGAGGCAGATACGCAGTATTTT.